Below, 13 T cell receptor beta chains from the same sample are listed, as sequenced in a study of cytomegalovirus exposure and HLA in healthy donors. 60 Vbeta and 13 Jbeta primers were used in PCR. The repertoire was sequenced with immunoSEQ multiplex PCR; TCRdb's copy has only in-frame clones and lacks some. The sample lists about 170,000 clones; around 82% were seen once. The specimen was PBMCs. Source of these receptors: a woman between 45 and 65 years old in good health and CMV-seropositive.

This clone was picked up one time. The chain combines TRBV19 with TRBJ1-6; possibly TRBD1 for D (5 bases). Germline CDR1 and CDR2: LNHDA and SQIVND (reference sequence). This CDR3 comprises 15 residues. The V end lost 3 bases, the J end lost 9 bases, and 15 bases lay between the germline ends. CDR3 sequence: CASSIGLDRGSPLHF. CDR3 DNA sequence: TGTGCCAGTAGTATTGGACTAGATAGGGGTTCACCCCTCCACTTT.

The V gene is TRBV19, the J gene TRBJ2-2; 9 bases are shared with TRBD1. Germline loops: CDR1 LNHDA, CDR2 SQIVND (reference sequence). This CDR3 spans 15 amino acids. V dropped 6 bases and J dropped 7; count of bases not matched to a gene: 9. The CDR3 spells CASRPRDRAIGELFF. In DNA, the CDR3 is TGTGCCAGTAGACCCCGGGACAGGGCGATCGGGGAGCTGTTTTTT. Complete variable domain (other parts from reference TRBV19 and TRBJ2-2): DGGITQSPKYLFRKEGQNVTLSCEQNLNHDAMYWYRQDPGQGLRLIYYSQIVNDFQKGDIAEGYSVSREKKESFPLTVTSAQKNPTAFYLCASRPRDRAIGELFFGEGSRLTVL.

The chain combines TRBV5-1 with TRBJ2-1, with D unclear. CDR3 length: 15 residues. V lost 5 bases to trimming and J lost 0 bases, with 12 bases between them. The germline CDR1 and CDR2 sequences are SGHRS and YFSETQ. CDR3 region: CASRVTSSSYNEQFF. CDR3 DNA sequence: TGCGCCAGCAGGGTTACCTCGAGCTCCTACAATGAGCAGTTCTTC.

The chain employs TRBV7-2 and TRBJ2-7, with 8 bases lining up with TRBD1. J lost 2 bases, V lost 2 bases, and 5 bases had no gene match. Germline CDR1 SGHTA, CDR2 FQGNSA. The CDR3 is 15 residues long. The DNA for the CDR3 is TGTGCCAGCAGCTTATCAGGGACAGGCCCCTACGAGCAGTACTTC. It yields the protein CASSLSGTGPYEQYF. Full variable domain (outside the CDR3, taken from reference TRBV7-2 and TRBJ2-7): GAGVSQSPSNKVTEKGKDVELRCDPISGHTALYWYRQSLGQGLEFLIYFQGNSAPDKSGLPSDRFSAERTGGSVSTLTIQRTQQEDSAVYLCASSLSGTGPYEQYFGPGTRLTVT.

The J gene is TRBJ2-7, the V gene TRBV19, with TRBD1 matching 10 bases. J gave up 4 bases and V 2 bases, and 5 bases lay outside the gene matches. Germline values: CDR1 LNHDA, CDR2 SQIVND (reference sequence). The CDR3 is made up of 15 amino acids. CDR3 loop: CASSIRGQGMYEQYF. The DNA for the CDR3 is TGTGCCAGTAGTATACGGGGACAGGGGATGTACGAGCAGTACTTC.

V usage is TRBV12-5 and J usage is TRBJ1-1; no definite D call. The CDR3 spans 14 residues. V was pared by 6 bases and J by 2 bases, with 13 bases between. Germline V gene sequence: CDR1 LGHNT, CDR2 FRNRAP. The CDR3 nucleotides are TGTGCTAGTGGCCCCCGCACTCTCAACACTGAAGCTTTCTTT. This gives the protein CASGPRTLNTEAFF.

The chain employs TRBV5-1 and TRBJ2-3; weak D call: TRBD2 (5 bases). The CDR3 loop spans 18 amino acids. V was clipped by 2 bases and J by 3 bases, with 22 bases between them. Germline V gene sequence: CDR1 SGHRS, CDR2 YFSETQ. The CDR3 DNA reads as TGCGCCAGCAGCTTTTGGACCTTAGCGATAAGGTGGACAGATACGCAGTATTTT. This sequence encodes CASSFWTLAIRWTDTQYF.

J is TRBJ2-3 and V is TRBV2, with a weak D call TRBD1 (7 bases). CDR1 is SNHLY and CDR2 is FYNNEI in the germline V gene. Trimming took off 5 bases at V and 3 bases at J, with 18 bases between the two ends. The CDR3 has 16 residues. DNA of the CDR3: TGTGCCAGCAGTTCCTCGCCGACAGGGAGGACAGATACGCAGTATTTT. It specifies CASSSSPTGRTDTQYF.

Remarks on this clone: The same CDR3 also results from other DNA sequences found in this sample. This chain connects TRBV19 to TRBJ1-5, with 7 bases fitting TRBD1. The J segment lost 2 bases and the V segment lost 7 bases, leaving 5 bases of the junction unmatched. From germline, CDR1 is LNHDA and CDR2 SQIVND (reference sequence). The CDR3 runs to 14 residues. The CDR3 sequence: CASNRGEGNQPQHF. In DNA form, the CDR3 reads TGTGCCAGTAACAGGGGAGAAGGCAATCAGCCCCAGCATTTT.

This rearrangement joins TRBV18 to TRBJ1-5, with 8 positions matching TRBD1. CDR1 and CDR2 (germline): KGHSH, LQKENI. V lost 3 bases and J lost 7; bases outside the gene matches: 8. The CDR3 is 15 amino acids. CDR3 nucleotides: TGTGCCAGCTCACCCAAGACAGGGGACAGACAGCCCCAGCATTTT. Its protein product is CASSPKTGDRQPQHF. Variable domain in full (rest from reference TRBV18 and TRBJ1-5): NAGVMQNPRHLVRRRGQEARLRCSPMKGHSHVYWYRQLPEEGLKFMVYLQKENIIDESGMPKERFSAEFPKEGPSILRIQQVVRGDSAAYFCASSPKTGDRQPQHFGDGTRLSIL.

The chain has TRBV7-2 and TRBJ2-3, with 7 bases matching TRBD2. Germline assignment: CDR1 SGHTA and CDR2 FQGNSA. CDR3 length: 16 amino acids. Unmatched junction bases numbered 9, after V lost 2 bases and J lost 4 bases. The CDR3 sequence: CASSLRRTSSADTQYF. CDR3 bases: TGTGCCAGCAGCTTAAGGAGGACTAGTTCAGCAGATACGCAGTATTTT.

V is TRBV7-6 and J is TRBJ1-4; no firm D call. CDR3 length: 15 amino acids. Trimming took 1 base from V and 4 from J, leaving 10 bases between them. Germline-derived CDR1 and CDR2 are SGHVS and FNYEAQ. CDR3 bases: TGTGCCAGCAGCTTAGGCGGGCAGTTTAATGAAAAACTGTTTTTT. It yields the protein CASSLGGQFNEKLFF.

The chain is built from TRBV5-6 and TRBJ1-4; perhaps TRBD1 as D (6 bases). CDR1 is SGHDT and CDR2 is YYEEEE in the germline V gene. The V end lost 1 base, the J end lost 7 bases, and 11 bases lay between the germline ends. The CDR3 loop spans 14 amino acids. This chain's CDR3 is CASSLWGRVEKLFF. Written as DNA, the CDR3 is TGTGCCAGCAGCTTGTGGGGGCGGGTTGAAAAACTGTTTTTT.